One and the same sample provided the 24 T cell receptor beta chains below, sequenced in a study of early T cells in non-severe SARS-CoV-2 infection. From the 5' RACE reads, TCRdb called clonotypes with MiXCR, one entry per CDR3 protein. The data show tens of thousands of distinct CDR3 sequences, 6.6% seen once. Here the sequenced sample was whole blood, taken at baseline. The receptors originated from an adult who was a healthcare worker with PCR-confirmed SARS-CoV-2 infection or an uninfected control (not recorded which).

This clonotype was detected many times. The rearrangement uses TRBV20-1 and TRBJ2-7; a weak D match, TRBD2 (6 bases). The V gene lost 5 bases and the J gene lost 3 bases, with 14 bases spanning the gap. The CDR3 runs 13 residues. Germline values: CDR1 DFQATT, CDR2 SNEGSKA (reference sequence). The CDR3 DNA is TGCAGTGCTCAGGGAGGCCGACGCTACGAGCAGTACTTC. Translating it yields CSAQGGRRYEQYF.

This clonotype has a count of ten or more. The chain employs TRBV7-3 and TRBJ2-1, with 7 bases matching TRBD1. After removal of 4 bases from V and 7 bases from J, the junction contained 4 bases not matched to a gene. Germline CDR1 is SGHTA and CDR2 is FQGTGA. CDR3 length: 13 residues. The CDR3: CASSSFRGNEQFF. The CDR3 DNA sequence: TGTGCCAGCAGCTCATTCAGGGGGAATGAGCAGTTCTTC.

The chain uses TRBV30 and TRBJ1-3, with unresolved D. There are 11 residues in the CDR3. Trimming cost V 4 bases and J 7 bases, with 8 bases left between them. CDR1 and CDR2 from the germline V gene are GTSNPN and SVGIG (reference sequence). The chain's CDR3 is CAWMTGNTIYF. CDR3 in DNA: TGTGCCTGGATGACCGGGAACACCATATATTTT.

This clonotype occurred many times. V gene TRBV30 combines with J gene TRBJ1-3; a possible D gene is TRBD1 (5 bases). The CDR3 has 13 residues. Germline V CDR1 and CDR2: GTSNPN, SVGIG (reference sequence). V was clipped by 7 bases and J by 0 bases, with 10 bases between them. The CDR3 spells CAYQGPSGNTIYF. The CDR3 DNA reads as TGTGCCTACCAGGGTCCCTCTGGAAACACCATATATTTT.

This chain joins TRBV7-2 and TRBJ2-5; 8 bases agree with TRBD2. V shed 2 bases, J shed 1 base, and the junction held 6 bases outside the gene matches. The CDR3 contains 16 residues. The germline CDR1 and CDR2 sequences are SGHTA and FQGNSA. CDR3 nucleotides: TGTGCCAGCAGCTTAAGGCCGGGAGGGGGCCAAGAGACCCAGTACTTC. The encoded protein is CASSLRPGGGQETQYF. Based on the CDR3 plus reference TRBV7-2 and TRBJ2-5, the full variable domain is GAGVSQSPSNKVTEKGKDVELRCDPISGHTALYWYRQSLGQGLEFLIYFQGNSAPDKSGLPSDRFSAERTGGSVSTLTIQRTQQEDSAVYLCASSLRPGGGQETQYFGPGTRLLVL.

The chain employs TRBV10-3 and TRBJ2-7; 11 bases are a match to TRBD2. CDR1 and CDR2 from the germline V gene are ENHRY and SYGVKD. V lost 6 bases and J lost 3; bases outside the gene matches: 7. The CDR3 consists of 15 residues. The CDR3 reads CAISTSTSGVYEQYF. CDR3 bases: TGTGCCATCAGCACTTCGACTAGCGGGGTCTACGAGCAGTACTTC.

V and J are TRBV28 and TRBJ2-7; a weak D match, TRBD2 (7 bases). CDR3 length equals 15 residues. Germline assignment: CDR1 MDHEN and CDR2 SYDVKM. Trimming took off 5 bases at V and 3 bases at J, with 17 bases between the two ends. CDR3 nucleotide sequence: TGTGCCAGCAGTCCCTCGGGGGAGGGGGACTACGAGCAGTACTTC. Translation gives CASSPSGEGDYEQYF.

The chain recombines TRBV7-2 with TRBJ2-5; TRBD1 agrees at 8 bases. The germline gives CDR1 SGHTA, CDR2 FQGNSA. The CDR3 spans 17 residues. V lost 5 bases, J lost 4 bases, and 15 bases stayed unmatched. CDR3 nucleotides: TGTGCCAGCAGCCTACAACGATGGACAGGGAAGGGAGAGACCCAGTACTTC. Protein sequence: CASSLQRWTGKGETQYF.

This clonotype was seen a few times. The CDR3 spells CASTREVVSNQPQHF. The CDR3 nucleotides are TGTGCCAGCACGCGAGAGGTAGTAAGCAATCAGCCCCAGCATTTT. The rearrangement joins TRBV12-3 or TRBV12-4 to TRBJ1-5; D is unresolved. Trimming removed 7 bases from V and 1 base from J, with 14 bases in between. This CDR3 contains 15 residues.

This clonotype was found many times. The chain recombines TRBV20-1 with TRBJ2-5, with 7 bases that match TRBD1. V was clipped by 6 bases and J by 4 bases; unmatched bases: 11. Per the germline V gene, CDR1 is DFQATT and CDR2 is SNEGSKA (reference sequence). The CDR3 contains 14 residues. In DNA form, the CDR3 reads TGCAGTGCCATTGTCAGGGGGTCGGGAGAGACCCAGTACTTC. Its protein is CSAIVRGSGETQYF.

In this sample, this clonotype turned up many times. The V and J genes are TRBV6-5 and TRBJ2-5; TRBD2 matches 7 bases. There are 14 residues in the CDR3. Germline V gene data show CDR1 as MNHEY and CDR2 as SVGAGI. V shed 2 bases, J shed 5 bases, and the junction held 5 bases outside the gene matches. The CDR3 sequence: CASSYLAGVETQYF. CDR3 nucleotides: TGTGCCAGCAGTTACCTGGCGGGGGTGGAGACCCAGTACTTC.

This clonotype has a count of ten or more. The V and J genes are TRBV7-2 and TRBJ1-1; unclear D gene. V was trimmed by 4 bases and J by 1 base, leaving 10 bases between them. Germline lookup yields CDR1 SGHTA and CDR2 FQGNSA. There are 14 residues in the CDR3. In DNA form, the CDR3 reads TGTGCCAGCAGCTGGTCCGACGGGAACACTGAAGCTTTCTTT. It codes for CASSWSDGNTEAFF.

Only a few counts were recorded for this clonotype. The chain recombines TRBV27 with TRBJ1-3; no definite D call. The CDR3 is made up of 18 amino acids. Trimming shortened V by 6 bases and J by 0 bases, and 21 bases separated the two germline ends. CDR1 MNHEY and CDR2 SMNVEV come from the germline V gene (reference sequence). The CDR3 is CASSSVVADLNSGNTIYF. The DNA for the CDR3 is TGTGCCAGCAGCTCCGTAGTCGCGGACCTAAACTCTGGAAACACCATATATTTT.

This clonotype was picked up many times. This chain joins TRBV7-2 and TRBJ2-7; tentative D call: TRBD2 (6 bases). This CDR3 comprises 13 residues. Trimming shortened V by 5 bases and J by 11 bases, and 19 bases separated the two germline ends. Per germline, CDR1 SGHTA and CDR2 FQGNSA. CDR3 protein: CASSLGGRVGEYF. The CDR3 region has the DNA TGTGCCAGCAGCCTGGGAGGCAGGGTTGGGGAGTACTTC.

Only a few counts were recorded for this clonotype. This chain's CDR3 is CASSMDREFSTDTQYF. The CDR3 bases are TGTGCCAGCAGTATGGACAGGGAATTTAGCACAGATACGCAGTATTTT. The V and J genes are TRBV27 and TRBJ2-3; 8 bases fit TRBD1. Germline V gives CDR1 MNHEY, CDR2 SMNVEV (reference sequence). This CDR3 region has 16 residues. The junction had 7 bases not matched to a gene; V was cut back by 5 bases and J by 0 bases.

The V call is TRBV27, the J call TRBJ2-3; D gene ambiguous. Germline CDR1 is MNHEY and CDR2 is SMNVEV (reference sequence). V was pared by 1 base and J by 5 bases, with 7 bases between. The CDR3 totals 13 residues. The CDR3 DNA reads TGTGCCAGCAGTTTATTCGGGTTAGATACGCAGTATTTT. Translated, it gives CASSLFGLDTQYF.

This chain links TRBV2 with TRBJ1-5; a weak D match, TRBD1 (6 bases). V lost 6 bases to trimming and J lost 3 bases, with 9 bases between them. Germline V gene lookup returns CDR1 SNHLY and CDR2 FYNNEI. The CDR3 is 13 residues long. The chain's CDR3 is CASRGTNNQPQHF. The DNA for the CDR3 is TGTGCCAGCAGGGGGACAAACAATCAGCCCCAGCATTTT. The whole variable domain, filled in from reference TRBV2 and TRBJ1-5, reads EPEVTQTPSHQVTQMGQEVILRCVPISNHLYFYWYRQILGQKVEFLVSFYNNEISEKSEIFDDQFSVERPDGSNFTLKIRSTKLEDSAMYFCASRGTNNQPQHFGDGTRLSIL.

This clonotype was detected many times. CDR3: CSLPCGGTKSQPQHF. Written as DNA, the CDR3 is TGCAGCCTTCCATGTGGGGGGACAAAGAGTCAGCCCCAGCATTTT. This chain links TRBV29-1 with TRBJ1-5; a possible D gene is TRBD1 (6 bases). This CDR3 comprises 15 residues. Trimming pared 8 bases from V and 6 bases from J, leaving 23 bases between. From germline, CDR1 is SQVTM and CDR2 ANQGSEA.

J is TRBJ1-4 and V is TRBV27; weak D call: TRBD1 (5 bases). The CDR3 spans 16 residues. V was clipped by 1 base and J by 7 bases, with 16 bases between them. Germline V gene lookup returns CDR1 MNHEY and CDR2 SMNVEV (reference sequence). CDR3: CASSLWGTVGGEKLFF. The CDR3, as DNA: TGTGCCAGCAGTTTATGGGGAACAGTCGGGGGTGAAAAACTGTTTTTT. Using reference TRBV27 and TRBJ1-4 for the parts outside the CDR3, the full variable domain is EAQVTQNPRYLITVTGKKLTVTCSQNMNHEYMSWYRQDPGLGLRQIYYSMNVEVTDKGDVPEGYKVSRKEKRNFPLILESPSPNQTSLYFCASSLWGTVGGEKLFFGSGTQLSVL.

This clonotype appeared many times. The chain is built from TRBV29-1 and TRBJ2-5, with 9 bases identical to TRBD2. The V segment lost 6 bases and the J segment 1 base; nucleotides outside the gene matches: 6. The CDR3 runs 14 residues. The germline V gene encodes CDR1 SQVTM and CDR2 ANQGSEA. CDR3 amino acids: CSVALTSGQETQYF. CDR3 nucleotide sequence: TGCAGCGTCGCCCTGACTAGCGGCCAAGAGACCCAGTACTTC.

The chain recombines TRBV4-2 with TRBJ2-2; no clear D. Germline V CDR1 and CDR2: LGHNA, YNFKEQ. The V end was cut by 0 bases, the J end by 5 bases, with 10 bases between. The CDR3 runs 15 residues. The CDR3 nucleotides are TGTGCCAGCAGCCAAGATCCCGAATTTACCGGGGAGCTGTTTTTT. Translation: CASSQDPEFTGELFF.

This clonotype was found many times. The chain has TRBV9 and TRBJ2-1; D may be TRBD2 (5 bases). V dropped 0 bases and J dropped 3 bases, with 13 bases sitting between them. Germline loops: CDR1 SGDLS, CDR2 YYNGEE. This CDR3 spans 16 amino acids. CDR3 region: CASSVAGEGFYNEQFF. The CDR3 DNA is TGTGCCAGCAGCGTAGCTGGAGAGGGCTTCTACAATGAGCAGTTCTTC. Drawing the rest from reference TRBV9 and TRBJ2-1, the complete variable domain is DSGVTQTPKHLITATGQRVTLRCSPRSGDLSVYWYQQSLDQGLQFLIQYYNGEERAKGNILERFSAQQFPDLHSELNLSSLELGDSALYFCASSVAGEGFYNEQFFGPGTRLTVL.

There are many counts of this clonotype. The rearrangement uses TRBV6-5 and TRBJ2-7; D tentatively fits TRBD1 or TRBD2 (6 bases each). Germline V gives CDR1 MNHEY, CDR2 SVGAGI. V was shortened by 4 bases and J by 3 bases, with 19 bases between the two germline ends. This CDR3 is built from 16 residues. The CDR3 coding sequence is TGTGCCAGCAGTTTCTCGGCGGGACAAACATACTACGAGCAGTACTTC. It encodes CASSFSAGQTYYEQYF.

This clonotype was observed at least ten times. The CDR3 protein is CASSLDLAVPGTQYF. In DNA form, the CDR3 reads TGCGCCAGCAGCTTGGACCTAGCGGTCCCGGGTACGCAGTATTTT. The J gene is TRBJ2-3, the V gene TRBV5-1; 7 bases align to TRBD2. CDR3 size: 15 residues. J was trimmed by 8 bases and V by 0 bases; bases with no gene match: 9. CDR1 and CDR2 from the germline V gene are SGHRS and YFSETQ.